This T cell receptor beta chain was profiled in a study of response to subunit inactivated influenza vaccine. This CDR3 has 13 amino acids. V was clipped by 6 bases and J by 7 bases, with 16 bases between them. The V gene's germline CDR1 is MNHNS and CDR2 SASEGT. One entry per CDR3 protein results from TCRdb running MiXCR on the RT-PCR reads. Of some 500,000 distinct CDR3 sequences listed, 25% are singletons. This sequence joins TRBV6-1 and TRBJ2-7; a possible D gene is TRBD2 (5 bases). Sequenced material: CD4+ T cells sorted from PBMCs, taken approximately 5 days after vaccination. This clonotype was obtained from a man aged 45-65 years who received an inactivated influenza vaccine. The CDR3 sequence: CASRVREASEQYF. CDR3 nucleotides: TGTGCCAGCAGGGTCCGGGAAGCCTCGGAGCAGTACTTC.